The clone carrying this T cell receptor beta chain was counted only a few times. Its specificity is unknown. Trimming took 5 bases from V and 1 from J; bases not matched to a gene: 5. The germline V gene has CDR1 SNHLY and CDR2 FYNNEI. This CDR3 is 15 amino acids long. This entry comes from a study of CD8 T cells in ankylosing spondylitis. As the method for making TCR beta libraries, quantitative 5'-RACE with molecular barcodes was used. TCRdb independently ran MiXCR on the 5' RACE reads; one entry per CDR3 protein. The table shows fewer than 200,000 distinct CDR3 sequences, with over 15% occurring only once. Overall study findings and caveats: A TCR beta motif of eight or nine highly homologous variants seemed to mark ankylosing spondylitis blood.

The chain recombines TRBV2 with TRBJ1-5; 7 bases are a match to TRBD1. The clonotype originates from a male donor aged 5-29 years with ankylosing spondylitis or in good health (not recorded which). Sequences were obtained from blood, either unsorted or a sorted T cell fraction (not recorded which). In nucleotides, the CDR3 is TGTGCCAGCAGTCGCGGGACAGCCAGCAATCAGCCCCAGCATTTT. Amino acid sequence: CASSRGTASNQPQHF.